A single TCR beta chain is shown here with its context. This CDR3 spans 13 amino acids. Germline V gives CDR1 SEHNR, CDR2 FQNEAQ (reference sequence). V lost 5 bases, J lost 8 bases, and 12 bases lay in between. This entry belongs to a study of radiotherapy plus CTLA-4 blockade in lung cancer. CTLA-4 blockade with ipilimumab, together with focal radiation, was given to patients with chemo-refractory metastatic non-small-cell lung cancer. Sequencing used immunoSEQ multiplex PCR; TCRdb keeps in-frame clones, though not all of them. The sample comprises 40,000 or so clones, about 70% of which are singletons, and 8.9% rests with the top ten.

The J gene is TRBJ1-4, the V gene TRBV7-9; maybe TRBD1 (6 bases). The clonotype was recovered from a human donor with non-small cell lung cancer who had stable disease on radiotherapy plus ipilimumab. This specimen was peripheral blood, taken from a patient treated with radiotherapy plus ipilimumab. This chain's CDR3 is CASSSYRDEKLFF. The CDR3 coding sequence is TGTGCCAGCAGCAGTTACAGGGACGAAAAACTGTTTTTT. Based on the CDR3 plus reference TRBV7-9 and TRBJ1-4, the full variable domain is DTGVSQNPRHKITKRGQNVTFRCDPISEHNRLYWYRQTLGQGPEFLTYFQNEAQLEKSRLLSDRFSAERPKGSFSTLEIQRTEQGDSAMYLCASSSYRDEKLFFGSGTQLSVL.